The 20 T cell receptor beta chains presented below share a single source sample, sequenced in a study of shared clonotypes between healthy human individuals. The data were produced by immunoSEQ multiplex PCR, yet TCRdb's version contains in-frame clones alone and is incomplete. The data show about 590,000 clones, with around 95% seen just once and about 0.11% held by the top ten. In the naive CD8 group, cells lacked CD45RO and were positively selected for CCR7, so terminally differentiated effector memory CD45RA+ cells were left out. The source material was naive CD8+ T cells sorted from blood. The origin of the receptors is a woman aged 25 to 45 in good health.

The chain carries TRBV30 and TRBJ1-2; no clear D. The CDR3 has 14 residues. Germline V gene sequence: CDR1 GTSNPN, CDR2 SVGIG (reference sequence). Trimming stripped 2 bases from V and 0 bases from J, with 10 bases between. The CDR3 nucleotides read TGTGCCTGGAGTCCCTCCCGGTCTAACTATGGCTACACCTTC. It codes for CAWSPSRSNYGYTF.

In this sample, this clone turned up a few times. The chain links TRBV4-1 to TRBJ1-5; D remains unclear. V gave up 2 bases and J gave up 5 bases, with 10 bases separating them. This CDR3 has 14 amino acids. CDR1 is MGHRA, CDR2 YSYEKL, per germline. CDR3 in DNA: TGCGCCAGCAGCCAACACGACCGGCATCAGCCCCAGCATTTT. Protein: CASSQHDRHQPQHF.

The chain has TRBV9 and TRBJ2-3; weak D call: TRBD2 (6 bases). The V end lost 2 bases, the J end lost 6 bases, and 16 bases lay between the germline ends. This CDR3 is built from 15 residues. Germline-derived CDR1 and CDR2 are SGDLS and YYNGEE. The CDR3 loop reads CASSVGTGRQDTQYF. The CDR3 DNA reads TGTGCCAGCAGCGTGGGGACTGGTAGACAGGATACGCAGTATTTT.

This sequence joins TRBV5-6 and TRBJ2-3; 7 nucleotides line up with TRBD2. The germline V gene has CDR1 SGHDT and CDR2 YYEEEE. V dropped 1 base and J dropped 4; count of bases not matched to a gene: 12. The CDR3 totals 17 residues. The CDR3 region is CASSLKVSRREPDTQYF. Written as DNA, the CDR3 is TGTGCCAGCAGCTTGAAGGTATCCCGGCGGGAGCCAGATACGCAGTATTTT.

The chain joins TRBV2 to TRBJ1-1; D unclear. Germline CDR1 reads SNHLY; CDR2 reads FYNNEI. This CDR3 has 13 residues. Trimming pared 6 bases from V and 0 bases from J, leaving 8 bases between. The CDR3 DNA reads TGTGCCAGCAGCATAGCAGTGAACACTGAAGCTTTCTTT. Amino acids: CASSIAVNTEAFF.

This chain links TRBV27 with TRBJ1-1; TRBD1 matches 8 bases. Germline assignment: CDR1 MNHEY and CDR2 SMNVEV (reference sequence). V shed 6 bases and J 7 bases; nucleotides not matched to a gene: 7. The CDR3 totals 13 residues. The CDR3 region is CASRQTGAIEAFF. The CDR3 DNA reads TGTGCCAGCAGACAGACAGGGGCTATTGAAGCTTTCTTT.

The chain combines TRBV6-1 with TRBJ2-7; D is undetermined. The CDR3 consists of 18 residues. Trimming cost V 4 bases and J 4 bases, with 26 bases left between them. CDR1 MNHNS and CDR2 SASEGT come from the germline V gene. CDR3 loop: CASSGPNLHGSNVYEQYF. CDR3 nucleotide sequence: TGTGCCAGCAGTGGACCTAACCTACACGGCTCGAACGTTTACGAGCAGTACTTC.

The V and J genes are TRBV27 and TRBJ1-2, with TRBD1 identical over 7 bases. With V trimmed by 5 bases and J by 4 bases, 10 bases remained unmatched. CDR1 and CDR2 from the germline V gene are MNHEY and SMNVEV (reference sequence). CDR3 length equals 15 residues. The CDR3 loop is CASSPGQVTGYGYTF. CDR3 nucleotide sequence: TGTGCCAGCAGTCCTGGACAGGTCACTGGCTATGGCTACACCTTC.

This clone occurred once. The V gene is TRBV19, the J gene TRBJ2-2; TRBD2 matches at 7 bases. The V gene's germline CDR1 is LNHDA and CDR2 SQIVND (reference sequence). This CDR3 comprises 16 residues. V shed 4 bases and J 4 bases; nucleotides not matched to a gene: 9. CDR3 in DNA: TGTGCCAGTAGTACTCCGGGCGGGAGTGCCACCGGGGAGCTGTTTTTT. The encoded protein is CASSTPGGSATGELFF.

The chain joins TRBV5-1 to TRBJ2-1; D is ambiguous. This CDR3 comprises 15 residues. Germline V lookup: CDR1 SGHRS, CDR2 YFSETQ. The V gene lost 0 bases and the J gene lost 3 bases, with 10 bases spanning the gap. For the CDR3, the DNA is TGCGCCAGCAGCTTGGGGCGGCCTTACTACAATGAGCAGTTCTTC. Translating gives CASSLGRPYYNEQFF.

The chain is built from TRBV27 and TRBJ2-7, with 9 bases fitting TRBD2. This CDR3 contains 14 residues. J gave up 6 bases and V 3 bases, and 6 bases lay outside the gene matches. Germline assignment: CDR1 MNHEY and CDR2 SMNVEV (reference sequence). Written as DNA, the CDR3 is TGTGCCAGCAGTTTTAGCGGGAGCCCCCTCGAGCAGTACTTC. Its protein product is CASSFSGSPLEQYF.

The CDR3 sequence: CASSESQGLAGTDTQYF. CDR3 nucleotides: TGTGCCAGCAGCGAGTCGCAGGGACTAGCGGGTACAGATACGCAGTATTTT. V usage is TRBV9 and J usage is TRBJ2-3; TRBD2 matches 12 bases. This CDR3 has 17 amino acids. V lost 3 bases, J lost 3 bases, and 8 bases stayed unmatched. Germline V gene data show CDR1 as SGDLS and CDR2 as YYNGEE.

The genes are TRBV28 and TRBJ2-5; D is ambiguous. The V gene's germline CDR1 is MDHEN and CDR2 SYDVKM. The V end was cut by 2 bases, the J end by 2 bases, with 6 bases between. The CDR3 covers 13 residues. This CDR3 is CASSLPLQETQYF. CDR3 in DNA: TGTGCCAGCAGTTTACCCTTACAAGAGACCCAGTACTTC.

This chain uses TRBV18 with TRBJ2-7; D gene unclear. Germline V gene sequence: CDR1 KGHSH, CDR2 LQKENI. This CDR3 comprises 15 residues. V was trimmed by 6 bases and J by 0 bases, leaving 15 bases between them. Here the CDR3 reads CASSLGPASSYEQYF. DNA of the CDR3: TGTGCCAGCTCCCTCGGACCCGCCAGCTCCTACGAGCAGTACTTC.

This clone showed up just once. At the DNA level, this CDR3 is encoded by other sequences in the same sample as well. The J gene is TRBJ2-7, the V gene TRBV2; D perhaps matches TRBD1 (5 bases). V was pared by 6 bases and J by 3 bases, with 12 bases between. Per the germline V gene, CDR1 is SNHLY and CDR2 is FYNNEI. The CDR3 has 13 residues. For the CDR3, the DNA is TGTGCCAGCAGCCTGACAGACGACTACGAGCAGTACTTC. It specifies CASSLTDDYEQYF.

The genes are TRBV7-6 and TRBJ2-7; 7 bases agree with TRBD1. CDR3 length: 13 amino acids. Germline CDR1 is SGHVS and CDR2 is FNYEAQ. V shed 6 bases, J shed 6 bases, and the junction held 8 bases outside the gene matches. The CDR3 sequence: CASSSAGGGEQYF. CDR3 nucleotide sequence: TGTGCCAGCAGTTCGGCAGGGGGTGGCGAGCAGTACTTC.

This rearrangement joins TRBV27 to TRBJ1-4; D might be TRBD1 (5 bases). The CDR3 contains 16 residues. CDR1 and CDR2 from the germline V gene are MNHEY and SMNVEV (reference sequence). V shed 4 bases and J shed 6 bases, with 18 bases lying between them. The CDR3 sequence: CASSSAWGRADEKLFF. In nucleotides, the CDR3 is TGTGCCAGCAGTTCCGCGTGGGGCAGGGCGGATGAAAAACTGTTTTTT.

This clone has a handful of counts. This chain joins TRBV10-2 and TRBJ1-5; TRBD1 agrees at 9 bases. Germline assignment: CDR1 WSHSY and CDR2 SAAADI. The CDR3 has 14 residues. The trim removed 6 bases at V and 7 bases at J, leaving 7 bases unmatched. The CDR3 sequence: CASSTGTGYQPQHF. CDR3 bases: TGCGCCAGCAGCACCGGGACAGGGTACCAGCCCCAGCATTTT.

The chain couples TRBV2 to TRBJ1-5; weak D call: TRBD1 (6 bases). Trimming shortened V by 1 base and J by 2 bases, and 15 bases separated the two germline ends. This CDR3 is built from 17 residues. Germline lookup yields CDR1 SNHLY and CDR2 FYNNEI. The CDR3 is CASSEGEQGWGNQPQHF. In DNA form, the CDR3 reads TGTGCCAGCAGTGAAGGAGAACAGGGTTGGGGCAATCAGCCCCAGCATTTT.

The table lists this clone with a count of one. V usage is TRBV28 and J usage is TRBJ1-5; D unclear. Germline CDR1 and CDR2: MDHEN and SYDVKM. This CDR3 has 15 amino acids. V gave up 6 bases and J gave up 4 bases, with 16 bases separating them. The CDR3 spells CASSFLTVPNQPQHF. The CDR3 bases are TGTGCCAGCAGCTTTTTAACAGTTCCAAATCAGCCCCAGCATTTT.